A selection of T cell receptor beta chains follows, all from one sample in a study of PD-1 blockade in classical Hodgkin lymphoma. Method: immunoSEQ multiplex PCR; TCRdb's copy keeps in-frame clones and lacks some. The sample lists around 99,000 clones, roughly 76% occurring once. Sequencing used peripheral blood mononuclear cells (PBMCs), obtained before the second cycle of nivolumab. Receptor source: a human donor with classical Hodgkin lymphoma. Each CDR3 is given with its conserved first and last residue. Fields, in order: V gene, J gene, D gene, clone size, CDR3 DNA, CDR3 protein. The D gene is left open where the match is weak. Clone size, where shown, is once, few, many, or a class for clones that have expanded.

>TRBV6-5|TRBJ2-1|-|few
TGTGCCAGCAGTTTTAGGAGGACTTCCTACAATGAGCAGTTCTTC
CASSFRRTSYNEQFF
>TRBV19|TRBJ2-6|-|-
TGTGCCAGTATATCACTCCGGACGGCTGGGGCCAACGTCCTGACTTTC
CASISLRTAGANVLTF
>TRBV9|TRBJ2-1|-|few
TGTGCCAGCAGCGTGGCCTCTGGAATCTCCTACAATGAGCAGTTCTTC
CASSVASGISYNEQFF
>TRBV10-3|TRBJ2-5|-|-
TGTGCCATCAGTGGACTAGAAGAAGAGACCCAGTACTTC
CAISGLEEETQYF
>TRBV7-8|TRBJ2-7|-|-
TGTGCCAGCAGCTTAGCGGGAGTCACCTACGAGCAGTACTTC
CASSLAGVTYEQYF
>TRBV28|TRBJ2-7|-|-
TGTGCCAGCAGCACCCCGCCAGCCGAGCAGTACTTC
CASSTPPAEQYF
>TRBV9|TRBJ2-1|TRBD2|-
TGTGCCAGCACGGAGCGGGGATCCTCCTACAATGAGCAGTTCTTC
CASTERGSSYNEQFF
>TRBV19|TRBJ2-5|-|once
TGTGCCAGTAGTACGATGTCTAGTGGGGAAGAGACCCAGTACTTC
CASSTMSSGEETQYF
>TRBV7-9|TRBJ2-7|TRBD2|-
TGTGCCAGCAGCTTAGCGCTGGGCGGGAGTTCCTACGAGCAGTACTTC
CASSLALGGSSYEQYF
>TRBV25-1|TRBJ2-2|-|-
TGTGCCAGCAGTGAATCGGGGTCCGGGGAGCTGTTTTTT
CASSESGSGELFF
>TRBV18|TRBJ2-3|-|medium-sized
TGTGCCAGCTCAGGGGAAACCACAGATACGCAGTATTTT
CASSGETTDTQYF
>TRBV7-6|TRBJ2-7|TRBD2|-
TGTGCCAGCAGCCCCCGGGGGGTCTCCTACGAGCAGTACTTC
CASSPRGVSYEQYF
>TRBV6-6|TRBJ1-2|-|-
TGTGCCAGCAGTTATCGCGTCCCCCACTATGGCTACACCTTC
CASSYRVPHYGYTF
>TRBV27|TRBJ2-7|-|-
TGTGCCAGCAGTTTTATGGGCTCCTACGAGCAGTACTTC
CASSFMGSYEQYF
>TRBV4-2|TRBJ2-2|-|-
TGTGCCAGCAGCCCGACCACAGGGTGGAACACCGGGGAGCTGTTTTTT
CASSPTTGWNTGELFF
>TRBV4-2|TRBJ2-3|TRBD2|-
TGTGCCAGCAGCCAAGACCAGGAAGCGGGAACAGATACGCAGTATTTT
CASSQDQEAGTDTQYF
>TRBV7-6|TRBJ2-5|-|few
TGTGCCAGCAGCCTCACCCCCAGGGGAGTCCAAGAGACCCAGTACTTC
CASSLTPRGVQETQYF
>TRBV19|TRBJ2-7|TRBD2|-
TGTGCCAGTAGTTCGTTAGCGGGAGCGGGGGAGCAGTACTTC
CASSSLAGAGEQYF
>TRBV4-2|TRBJ2-2|TRBD2|-
TGTGCCAGCAGCCTTCAAGTTAGCGGGAGCCCCGGGGAGCTGTTTTTT
CASSLQVSGSPGELFF
>TRBV7-9|TRBJ2-5|-|-
TGTGCCAGCAGCTTAGAGACGGTCCAAGAGACCCAGTACTTC
CASSLETVQETQYF
>TRBV6-1|TRBJ1-1|-|-
TGTGCCAGCAGTATCGTTGGAGTGAGCACTGAAGCTTTCTTT
CASSIVGVSTEAFF
>TRBV5-1|TRBJ2-1|-|-
TGCGCCAGCAGCTTTGGGAGCTCCTACAATGAGCAGTTCTTC
CASSFGSSYNEQFF
>TRBV18|TRBJ2-1|-|-
TGTGCCAGCTCACCAGGGAGGCACGGGACTGAGCAGTTCTTC
CASSPGRHGTEQFF
>TRBV7-7|TRBJ2-2|-|-
TGTGCCAGCAGCTTAGTTGCCCACACCGGGGAGCTGTTTTTT
CASSLVAHTGELFF
>TRBV18|TRBJ2-7|-|once
TGTGCCAGCTCACCCTCGATCTACTACGAGCAGTACTTC
CASSPSIYYEQYF
>TRBV7-9|TRBJ1-2|-|-
TGTGCCAGCAGCCCCCCCGGGCTGTTGTACACCTTC
CASSPPGLLYTF
>TRBV7-2|TRBJ1-2|-|-
TGTGCCAGCAGCTTAGATCCCGGTAATGGCTACACCTTC
CASSLDPGNGYTF
>TRBV5-4|TRBJ2-7|TRBD2|-
TGTGCCAGCAGTAGCGGGAGGAGCTCCTACGAGCAGTACTTC
CASSSGRSSYEQYF
>TRBV19|TRBJ2-7|-|-
TGTGCCAGTAGTACTGAGATAGGGGCTTACGAGCAGTACTTC
CASSTEIGAYEQYF
>TRBV6-6|TRBJ1-1|-|-
TGTGCCAGCAGTGCCGCCCATGGGGGCACTGAAGCTTTCTTT
CASSAAHGGTEAFF
>TRBV4-3|TRBJ1-2|-|once
TGCGCCAGCAGCCAAGTAAAGGGTTATGGCTACACCTTC
CASSQVKGYGYTF
>TRBV27|TRBJ2-3|-|-
TGTGCCAGCAGCCCAGCTTTTCCTGCGCAGTATTTT
CASSPAFPAQYF
>TRBV18|TRBJ1-1|-|-
TGTGCCAGCTCACCACCGTGGGAGAGTCGGAAGGCTGAAGCTTTCTTT
CASSPPWESRKAEAFF
>TRBV9|TRBJ2-1|-|-
TGTGCCAGCAGCGTAGCCCCCGGGACCCTCAATGAGCAGTTCTTC
CASSVAPGTLNEQFF
>TRBV4-1|TRBJ2-1|-|few
TGCGCCAGCAGCCAAGGGATGAGGAGGAATGAGCAGTTCTTC
CASSQGMRRNEQFF
>TRBV5-1|TRBJ1-1|-|-
TGCGCCAGCAGCTTGTGGGACAAGAACACTGAAGCTTTCTTT
CASSLWDKNTEAFF
>TRBV25-1|TRBJ1-2|-|few
TGTGCCAGCAGTGCTAACTATGGCTACACCTTC
CASSANYGYTF
>TRBV30|TRBJ1-1|-|once
TGTGCCTGGAGCGGGGGGGCGCAGGGCCAGAACACTGAAGCTTTCTTT
CAWSGGAQGQNTEAFF
>TRBV28|TRBJ2-1|-|few
TGTGCCAGCAGGGCCGGACTATCCTCCTACAATGAGCAGTTCTTC
CASRAGLSSYNEQFF
>TRBV9|TRBJ2-7|-|-
TGTGCCAGCAGCGTAGATACAGGGCCCTACGAGCAGTACTTC
CASSVDTGPYEQYF